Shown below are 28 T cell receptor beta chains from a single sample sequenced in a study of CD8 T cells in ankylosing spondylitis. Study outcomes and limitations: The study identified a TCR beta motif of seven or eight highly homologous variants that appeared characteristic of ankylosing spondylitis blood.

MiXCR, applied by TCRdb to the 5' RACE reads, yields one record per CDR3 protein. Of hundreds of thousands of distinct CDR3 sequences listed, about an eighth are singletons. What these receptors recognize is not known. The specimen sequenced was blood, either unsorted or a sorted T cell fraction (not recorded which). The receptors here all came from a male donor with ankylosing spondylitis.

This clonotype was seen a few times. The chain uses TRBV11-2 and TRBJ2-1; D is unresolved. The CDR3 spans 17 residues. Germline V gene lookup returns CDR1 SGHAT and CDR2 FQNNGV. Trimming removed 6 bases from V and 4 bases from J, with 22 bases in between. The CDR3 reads CASRLLGPATLYNEQFF. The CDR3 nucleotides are TGTGCCAGCAGGCTCCTAGGTCCGGCAACCCTTTACAATGAGCAGTTCTTC.

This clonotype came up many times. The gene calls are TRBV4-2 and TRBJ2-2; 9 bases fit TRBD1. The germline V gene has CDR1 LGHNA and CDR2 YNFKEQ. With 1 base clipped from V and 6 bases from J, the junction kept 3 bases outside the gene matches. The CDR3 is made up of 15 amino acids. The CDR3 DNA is TGTGCCAGCAGCCAAGGGACAGGGGACGCCGGGGAGCTGTTTTTT. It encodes CASSQGTGDAGELFF.

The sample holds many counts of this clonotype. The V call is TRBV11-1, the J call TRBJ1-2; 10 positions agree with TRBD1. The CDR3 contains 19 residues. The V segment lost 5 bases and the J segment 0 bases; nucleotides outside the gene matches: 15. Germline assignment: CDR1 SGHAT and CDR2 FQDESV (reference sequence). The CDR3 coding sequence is TGTGCCAGCAGCATTAGCGGCGGGACAGGGGATACTCCTAACTATGGCTACACCTTC. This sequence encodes CASSISGGTGDTPNYGYTF.

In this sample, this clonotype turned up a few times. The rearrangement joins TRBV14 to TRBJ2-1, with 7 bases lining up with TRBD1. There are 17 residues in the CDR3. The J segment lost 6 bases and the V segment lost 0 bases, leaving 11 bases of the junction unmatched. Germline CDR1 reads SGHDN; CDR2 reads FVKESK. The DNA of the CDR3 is TGTGCCAGCAGCCAAGAATTCATGAGGGGGCCAGGCAATGAGCAGTTCTTC. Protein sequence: CASSQEFMRGPGNEQFF.

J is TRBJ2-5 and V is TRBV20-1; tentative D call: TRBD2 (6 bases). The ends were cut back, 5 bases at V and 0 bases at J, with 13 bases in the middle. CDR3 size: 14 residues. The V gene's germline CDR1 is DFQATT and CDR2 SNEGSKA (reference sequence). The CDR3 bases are TGCAGTGCTGTACCCGGGACTTACCAAGAGACCCAGTACTTC. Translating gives CSAVPGTYQETQYF.

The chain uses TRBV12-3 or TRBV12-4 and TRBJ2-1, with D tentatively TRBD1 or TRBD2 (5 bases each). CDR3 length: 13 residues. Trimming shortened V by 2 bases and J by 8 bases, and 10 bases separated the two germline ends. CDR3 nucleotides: TGTGCCAGCAGTTTAAAGTCGGGGCATGAGCAGTTCTTC. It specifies CASSLKSGHEQFF.

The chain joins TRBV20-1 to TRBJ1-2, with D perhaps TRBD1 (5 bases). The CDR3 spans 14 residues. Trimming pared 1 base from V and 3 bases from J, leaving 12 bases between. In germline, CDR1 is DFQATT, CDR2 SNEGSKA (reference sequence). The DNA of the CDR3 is TGCAGTGCTAGAGGCTCAGGGCGGGACTATGGCTACACCTTC. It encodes CSARGSGRDYGYTF.

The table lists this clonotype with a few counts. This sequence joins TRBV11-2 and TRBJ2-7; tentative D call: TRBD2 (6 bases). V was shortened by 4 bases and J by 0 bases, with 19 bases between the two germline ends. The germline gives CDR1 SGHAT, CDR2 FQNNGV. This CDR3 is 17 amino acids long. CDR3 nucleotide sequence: TGTGCCAGCAGCTCGAAGCCGGGACTTGTAAGCTCCTACGAGCAGTACTTC. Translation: CASSSKPGLVSSYEQYF.

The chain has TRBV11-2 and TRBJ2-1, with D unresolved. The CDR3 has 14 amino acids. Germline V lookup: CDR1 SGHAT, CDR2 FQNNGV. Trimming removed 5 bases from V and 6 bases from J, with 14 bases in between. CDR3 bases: TGTGCCAGCAGCCTTATGCCGGGTACCAATGAGCAGTTCTTC. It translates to CASSLMPGTNEQFF.

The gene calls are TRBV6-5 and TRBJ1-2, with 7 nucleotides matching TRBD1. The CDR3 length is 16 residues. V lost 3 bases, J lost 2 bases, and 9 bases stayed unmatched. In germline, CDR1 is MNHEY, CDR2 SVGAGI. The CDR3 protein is CASSYRQGNSNYGYTF. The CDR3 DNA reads TGTGCCAGCAGTTATAGACAGGGAAATTCAAACTATGGCTACACCTTC.

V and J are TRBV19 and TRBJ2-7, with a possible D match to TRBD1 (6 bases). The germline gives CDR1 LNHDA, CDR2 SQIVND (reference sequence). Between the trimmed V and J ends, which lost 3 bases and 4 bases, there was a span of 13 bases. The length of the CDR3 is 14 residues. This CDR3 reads CASSMAAGEYEQYF. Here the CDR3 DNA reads TGTGCCAGTAGTATGGCGGCAGGGGAGTACGAGCAGTACTTC.

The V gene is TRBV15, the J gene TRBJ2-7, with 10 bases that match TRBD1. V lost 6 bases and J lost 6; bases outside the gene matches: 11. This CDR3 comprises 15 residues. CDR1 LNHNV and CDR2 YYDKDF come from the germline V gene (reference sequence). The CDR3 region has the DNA TGTGCCACCAGGCGGGACAGGGGTCAGGAGTTCGAGCAGTACTTC. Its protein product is CATRRDRGQEFEQYF.

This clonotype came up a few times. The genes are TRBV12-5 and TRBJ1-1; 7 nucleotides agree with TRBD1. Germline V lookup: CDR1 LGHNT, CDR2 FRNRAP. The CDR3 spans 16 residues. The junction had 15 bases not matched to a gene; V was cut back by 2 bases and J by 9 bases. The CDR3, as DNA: TGTGCTAGTGGTTTGACCCCCTCAGGGGGGGGTATGAAAGCTTTCTTT. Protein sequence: CASGLTPSGGGMKAFF.

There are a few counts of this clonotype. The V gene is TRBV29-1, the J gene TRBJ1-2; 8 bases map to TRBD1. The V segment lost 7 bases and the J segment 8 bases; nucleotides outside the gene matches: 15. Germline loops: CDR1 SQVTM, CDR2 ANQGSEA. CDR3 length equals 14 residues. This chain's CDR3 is CSEYTQGVGSGYTF. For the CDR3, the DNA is TGCAGCGAATATACACAGGGGGTCGGGAGCGGCTACACCTTC.

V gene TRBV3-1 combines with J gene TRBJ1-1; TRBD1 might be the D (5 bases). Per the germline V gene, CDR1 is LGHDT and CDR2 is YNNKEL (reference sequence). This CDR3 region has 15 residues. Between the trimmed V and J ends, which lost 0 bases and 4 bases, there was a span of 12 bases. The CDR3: CASSQDSTGVTEAFF. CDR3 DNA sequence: TGTGCCAGCAGCCAAGATTCTACGGGGGTCACTGAAGCTTTCTTT.

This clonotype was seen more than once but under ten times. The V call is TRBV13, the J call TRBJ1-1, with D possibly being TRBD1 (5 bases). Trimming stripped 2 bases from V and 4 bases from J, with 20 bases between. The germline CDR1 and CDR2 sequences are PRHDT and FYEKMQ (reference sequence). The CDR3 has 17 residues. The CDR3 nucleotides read TGTGCCAGCAGCTTATTTAAATTTGAGGGGTTAGGCACTGAAGCTTTCTTT. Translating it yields CASSLFKFEGLGTEAFF. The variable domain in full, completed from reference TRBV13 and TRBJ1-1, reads AAGVIQSPRHLIKEKRETATLKCYPIPRHDTVYWYQQGPGQDPQFLISFYEKMQSDKGSIPDRFSAQQFSDYHSELNMSSLELGDSALYFCASSLFKFEGLGTEAFFGQGTRLTVV.

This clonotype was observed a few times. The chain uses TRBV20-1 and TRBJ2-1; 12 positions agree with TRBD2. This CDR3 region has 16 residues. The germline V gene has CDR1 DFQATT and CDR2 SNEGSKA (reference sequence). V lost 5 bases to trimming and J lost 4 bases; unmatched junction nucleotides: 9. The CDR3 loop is CSAWTSGIKGYNEQFF. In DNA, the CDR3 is TGCAGTGCTTGGACTAGCGGGATCAAGGGGTACAATGAGCAGTTCTTC.

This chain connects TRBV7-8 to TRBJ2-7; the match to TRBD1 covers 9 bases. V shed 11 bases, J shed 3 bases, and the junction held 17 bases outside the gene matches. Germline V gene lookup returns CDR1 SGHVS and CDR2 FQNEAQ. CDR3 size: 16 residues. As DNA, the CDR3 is TGTGCCCTAGGGGACAGGGCAGCTAGCGGAGTCTACGAGCAGTACGTC. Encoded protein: CALGDRAASGVYEQYV.

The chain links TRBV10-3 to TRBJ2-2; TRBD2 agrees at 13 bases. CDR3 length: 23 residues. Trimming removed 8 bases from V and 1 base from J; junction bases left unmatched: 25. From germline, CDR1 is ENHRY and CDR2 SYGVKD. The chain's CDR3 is CAIAARGISGTSGTTWNTGELFF. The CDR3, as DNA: TGTGCCATCGCGGCCAGGGGAATTTCCGGGACTAGCGGGACAACTTGGAACACCGGGGAGCTGTTTTTT.

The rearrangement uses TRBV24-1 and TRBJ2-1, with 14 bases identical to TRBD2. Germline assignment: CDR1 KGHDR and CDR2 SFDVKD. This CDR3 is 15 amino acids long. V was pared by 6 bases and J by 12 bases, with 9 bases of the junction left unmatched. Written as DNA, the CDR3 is TGTGCCACCAGTCCCGGGACTAGCGGGAGATCAAGGCAGTTCTTC. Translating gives CATSPGTSGRSRQFF.

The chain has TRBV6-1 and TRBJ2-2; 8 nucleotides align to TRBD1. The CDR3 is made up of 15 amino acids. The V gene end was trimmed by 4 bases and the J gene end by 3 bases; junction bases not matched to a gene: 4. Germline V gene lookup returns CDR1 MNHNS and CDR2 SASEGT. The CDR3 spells CASSVQGADTGELFF. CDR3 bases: TGTGCCAGCAGTGTTCAGGGGGCGGACACCGGGGAGCTGTTTTTT.

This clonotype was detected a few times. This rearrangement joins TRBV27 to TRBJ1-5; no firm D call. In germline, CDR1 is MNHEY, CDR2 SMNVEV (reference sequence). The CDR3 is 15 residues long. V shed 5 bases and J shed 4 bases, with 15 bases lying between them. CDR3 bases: TGTGCCAGCAGTCCACGACGAGGAGGGAATCAGCCCCAGCATTTT. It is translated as CASSPRRGGNQPQHF.

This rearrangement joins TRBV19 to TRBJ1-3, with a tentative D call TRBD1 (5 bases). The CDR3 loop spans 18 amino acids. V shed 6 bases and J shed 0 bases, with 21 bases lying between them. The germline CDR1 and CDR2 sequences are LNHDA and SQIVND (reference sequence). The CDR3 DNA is TGTGCCAGTAGCCGATGGTTTACAGGATCCAGCTCTGGAAACACCATATATTTT. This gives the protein CASSRWFTGSSSGNTIYF. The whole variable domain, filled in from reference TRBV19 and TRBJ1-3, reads DGGITQSPKYLFRKEGQNVTLSCEQNLNHDAMYWYRQDPGQGLRLIYYSQIVNDFQKGDIAEGYSVSREKKESFPLTVTSAQKNPTAFYLCASSRWFTGSSSGNTIYFGEGSWLTVV.

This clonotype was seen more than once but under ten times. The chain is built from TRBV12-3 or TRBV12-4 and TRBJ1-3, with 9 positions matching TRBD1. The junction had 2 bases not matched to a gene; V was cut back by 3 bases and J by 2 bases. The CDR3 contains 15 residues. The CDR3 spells CASSFRQGAGNTIYF. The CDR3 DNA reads TGTGCCAGCAGTTTCAGACAGGGGGCTGGAAACACCATATATTTT.

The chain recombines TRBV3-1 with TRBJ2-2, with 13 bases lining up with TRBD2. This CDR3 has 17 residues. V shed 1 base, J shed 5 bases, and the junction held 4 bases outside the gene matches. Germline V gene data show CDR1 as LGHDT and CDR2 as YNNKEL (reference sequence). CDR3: CASSQGAGLAGTGELFF. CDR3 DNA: TGTGCCAGCAGCCAAGGAGCGGGACTAGCGGGGACCGGGGAGCTGTTTTTT. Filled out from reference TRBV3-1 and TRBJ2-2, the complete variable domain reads DTAVSQTPKYLVTQMGNDKSIKCEQNLGHDTMYWYKQDSKKFLKIMFSYNNKELIINETVPNRFSPKSPDKAHLNLHINSLELGDSAVYFCASSQGAGLAGTGELFFGEGSRLTVL.

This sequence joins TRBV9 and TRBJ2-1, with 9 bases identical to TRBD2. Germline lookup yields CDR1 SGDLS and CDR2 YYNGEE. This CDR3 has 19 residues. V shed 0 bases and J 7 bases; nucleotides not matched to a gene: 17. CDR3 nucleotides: TGTGCCAGCAGCGTAGCCCGGAGGGGGCGAGGCGGGAGGGCGAATGAGCAGTTCTTC. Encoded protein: CASSVARRGRGGRANEQFF.

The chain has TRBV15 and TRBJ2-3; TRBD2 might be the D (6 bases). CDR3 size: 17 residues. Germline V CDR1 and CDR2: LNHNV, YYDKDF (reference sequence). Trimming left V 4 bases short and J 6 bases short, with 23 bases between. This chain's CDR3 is CATSISRGSGPTDTQYF. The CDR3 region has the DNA TGTGCCACCAGCATCTCCCGGGGGAGCGGCCCCACGGATACGCAGTATTTT.

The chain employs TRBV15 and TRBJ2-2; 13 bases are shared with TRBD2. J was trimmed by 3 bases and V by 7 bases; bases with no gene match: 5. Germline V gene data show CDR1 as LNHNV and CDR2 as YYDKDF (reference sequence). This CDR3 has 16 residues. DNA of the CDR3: TGTGCCACCACCGGGACTAGCGGGACCTACACCGGGGAGCTGTTTTTT. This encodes CATTGTSGTYTGELFF.